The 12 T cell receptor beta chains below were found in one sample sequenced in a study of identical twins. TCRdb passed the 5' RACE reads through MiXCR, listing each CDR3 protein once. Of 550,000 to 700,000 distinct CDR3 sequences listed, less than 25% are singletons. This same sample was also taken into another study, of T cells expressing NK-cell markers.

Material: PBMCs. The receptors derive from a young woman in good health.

This CDR3 reads CASSFVRTTSYEQYF. For the CDR3, the DNA is TGTGCCAGCAGTTTCGTCCGGACCACGTCCTACGAGCAGTACTTC. This chain connects TRBV27 to TRBJ2-7; unclear D gene. Trimming removed 3 bases from V and 1 base from J, with 13 bases in between. The CDR3 runs 15 residues. Germline values: CDR1 MNHEY, CDR2 SMNVEV (reference sequence).

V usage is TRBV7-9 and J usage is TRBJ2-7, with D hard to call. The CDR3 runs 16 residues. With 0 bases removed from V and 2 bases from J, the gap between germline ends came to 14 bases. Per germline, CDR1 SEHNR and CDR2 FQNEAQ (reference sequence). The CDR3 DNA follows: TGTGCCAGCAGCTTAGCGCCGTTGAGGTGGCCCTACGAGCAGTACTTC. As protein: CASSLAPLRWPYEQYF. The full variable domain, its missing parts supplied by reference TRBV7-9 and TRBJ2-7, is DTGVSQNPRHKITKRGQNVTFRCDPISEHNRLYWYRQTLGQGPEFLTYFQNEAQLEKSRLLSDRFSAERPKGSFSTLEIQRTEQGDSAMYLCASSLAPLRWPYEQYFGPGTRLTVT.

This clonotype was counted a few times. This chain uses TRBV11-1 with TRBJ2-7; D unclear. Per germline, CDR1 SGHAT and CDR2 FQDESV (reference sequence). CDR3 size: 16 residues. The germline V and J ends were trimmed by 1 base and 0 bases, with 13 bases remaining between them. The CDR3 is CASSLGNGKSSYEQYF. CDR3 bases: TGTGCCAGCAGCTTAGGGAACGGCAAAAGCTCCTACGAGCAGTACTTC.

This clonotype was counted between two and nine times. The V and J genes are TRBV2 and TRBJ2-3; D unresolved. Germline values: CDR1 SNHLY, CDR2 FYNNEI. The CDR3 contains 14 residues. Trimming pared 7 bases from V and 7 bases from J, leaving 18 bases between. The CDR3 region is CASTPPADGHTQYF. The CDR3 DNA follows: TGTGCCAGCACCCCCCCCGCCGATGGACATACGCAGTATTTT.

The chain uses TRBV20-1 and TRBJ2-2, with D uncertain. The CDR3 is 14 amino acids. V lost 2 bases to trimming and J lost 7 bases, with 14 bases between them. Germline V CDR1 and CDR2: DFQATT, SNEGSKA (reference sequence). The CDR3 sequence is CSARRAELNGELFF. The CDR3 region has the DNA TGCAGTGCTAGACGGGCGGAGCTCAACGGGGAGCTGTTTTTT.

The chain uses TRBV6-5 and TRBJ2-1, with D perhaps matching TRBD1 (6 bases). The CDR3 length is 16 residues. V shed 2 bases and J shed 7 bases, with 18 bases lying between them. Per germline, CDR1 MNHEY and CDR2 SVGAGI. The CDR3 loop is CASSYGYRVGGNEQFF. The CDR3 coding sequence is TGTGCCAGCAGTTACGGTTACAGGGTGGGTGGAAATGAGCAGTTCTTC.

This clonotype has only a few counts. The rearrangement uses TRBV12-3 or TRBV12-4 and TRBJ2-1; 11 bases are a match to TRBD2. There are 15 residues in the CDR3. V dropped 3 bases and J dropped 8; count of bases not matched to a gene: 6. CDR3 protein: CASSLGPGLADEQFF. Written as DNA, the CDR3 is TGTGCCAGCAGTTTGGGTCCGGGACTAGCGGATGAGCAGTTCTTC.

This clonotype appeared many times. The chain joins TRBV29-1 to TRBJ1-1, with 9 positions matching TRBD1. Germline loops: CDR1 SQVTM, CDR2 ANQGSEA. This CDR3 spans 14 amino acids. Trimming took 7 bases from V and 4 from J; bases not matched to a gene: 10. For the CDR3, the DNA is TGCAGCGCGGGGACAGGGACGAGCACCACTGAAGCTTTCTTT. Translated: CSAGTGTSTTEAFF.

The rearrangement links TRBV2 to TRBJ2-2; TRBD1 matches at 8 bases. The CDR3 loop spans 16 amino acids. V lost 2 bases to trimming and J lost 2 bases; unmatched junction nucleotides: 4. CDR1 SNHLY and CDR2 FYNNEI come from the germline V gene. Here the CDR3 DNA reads TGTGCCAGCAGTGAATTGGGACAGGACAACACCGGGGAGCTGTTTTTT. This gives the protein CASSELGQDNTGELFF.

CDR3 nucleotides: TGTGCCAGCAGGGACACGACAGGGGGCAGTGAGCAGTTCTTC. Translated: CASRDTTGGSEQFF. This chain uses TRBV9 with TRBJ2-1, with 10 bases lining up with TRBD1. Germline CDR1 is SGDLS and CDR2 is YYNGEE. The CDR3 contains 14 residues. After removal of 5 bases from V and 9 bases from J, the junction contained 8 bases not matched to a gene.

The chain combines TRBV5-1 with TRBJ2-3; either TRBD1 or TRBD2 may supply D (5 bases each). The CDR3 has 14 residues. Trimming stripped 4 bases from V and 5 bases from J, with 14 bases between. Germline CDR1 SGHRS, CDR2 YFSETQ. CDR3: CASSLGTAKDTQYF. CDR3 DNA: TGCGCCAGCAGCCTGGGGACGGCCAAAGATACGCAGTATTTT.

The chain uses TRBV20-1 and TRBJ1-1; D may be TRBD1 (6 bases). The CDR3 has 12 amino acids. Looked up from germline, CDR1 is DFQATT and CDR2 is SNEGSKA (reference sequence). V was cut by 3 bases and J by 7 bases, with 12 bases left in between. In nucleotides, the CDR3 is TGCAGTGCTAGCGTGGGGGCGGTTGAAGCTTTCTTT. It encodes CSASVGAVEAFF.